This entry concerns a single TCR beta chain. Its antigen is undetermined. The sample belongs to a study of shared clonotypes between healthy human individuals. Study findings and constraints: On the whole, naive subsets had larger estimated richness than memory subsets had.

From germline, CDR1 is MNHEY and CDR2 SVGAGI. V gave up 2 bases and J gave up 2 bases; unmatched junction bases: 5. The CDR3 sequence is 16 residues long. Deep level was the assay's run setting. Assay: immunoSEQ multiplex PCR; the TCRdb copy retains only in-frame clones and omits some. This sample yields approximately 2,300,000 clones, of which 80% to 95% are seen a single time; 0.37% belongs to the top ten. Sequencing input: naive CD4+ T cells from PBMCs. The subset was: CD45RA+ positively selected. The receptor was isolated from a man aged 18-30 years in good health. Some clones in this sample may be carry-over from other donors' samples. The genes are TRBV6-5 and TRBJ2-7; 11 bases align to TRBD1. CDR3 loop: CASSYGPDRGPYEQYF. CDR3 nucleotide sequence: TGTGCCAGCAGTTACGGTCCGGACAGGGGGCCCTACGAGCAGTACTTC.